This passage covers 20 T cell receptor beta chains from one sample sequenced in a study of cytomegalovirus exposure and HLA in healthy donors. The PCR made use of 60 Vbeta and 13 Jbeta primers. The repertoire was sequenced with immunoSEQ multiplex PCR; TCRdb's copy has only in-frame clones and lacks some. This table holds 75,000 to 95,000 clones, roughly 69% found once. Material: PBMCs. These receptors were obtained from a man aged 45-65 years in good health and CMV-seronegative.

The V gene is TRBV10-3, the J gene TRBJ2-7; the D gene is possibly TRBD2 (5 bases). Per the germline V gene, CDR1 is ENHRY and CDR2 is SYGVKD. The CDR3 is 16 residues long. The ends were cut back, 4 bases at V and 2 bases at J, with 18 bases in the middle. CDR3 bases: TGTGCCATCAGTGCTCGCCAGAGGGTCAGCACCTACGAGCAGTACGTC. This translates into CAISARQRVSTYEQYV.

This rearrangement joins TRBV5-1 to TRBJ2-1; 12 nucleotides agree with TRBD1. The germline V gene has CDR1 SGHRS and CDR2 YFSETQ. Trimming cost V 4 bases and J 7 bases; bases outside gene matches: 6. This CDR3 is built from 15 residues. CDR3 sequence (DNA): TGCGCCAGCAGCGACCGGGACAGGGGGCTAAATGAGCAGTTCTTC. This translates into CASSDRDRGLNEQFF.

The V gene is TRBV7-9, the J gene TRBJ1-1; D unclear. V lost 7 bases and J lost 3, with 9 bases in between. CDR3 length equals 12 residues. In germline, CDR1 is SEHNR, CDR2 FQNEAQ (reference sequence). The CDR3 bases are TGTGCCAGCAATCCCCAGGACACTGAAGCTTTCTTT. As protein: CASNPQDTEAFF.

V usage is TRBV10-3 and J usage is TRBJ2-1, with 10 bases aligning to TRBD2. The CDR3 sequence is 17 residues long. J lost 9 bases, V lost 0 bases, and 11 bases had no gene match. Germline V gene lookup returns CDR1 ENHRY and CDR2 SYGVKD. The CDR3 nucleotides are TGTGCCATCAGTGAGTCGATACAGTCTAGCGGGAGTCGTGAGCAGTTCTTC. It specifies CAISESIQSSGSREQFF.

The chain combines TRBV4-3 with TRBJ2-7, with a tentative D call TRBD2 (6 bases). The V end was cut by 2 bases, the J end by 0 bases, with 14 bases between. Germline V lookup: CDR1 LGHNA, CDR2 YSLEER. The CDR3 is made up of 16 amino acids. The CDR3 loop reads CASSQSTSSVSYEQYF. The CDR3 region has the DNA TGCGCCAGCAGCCAAAGCACTAGCTCCGTCTCCTACGAGCAGTACTTC.

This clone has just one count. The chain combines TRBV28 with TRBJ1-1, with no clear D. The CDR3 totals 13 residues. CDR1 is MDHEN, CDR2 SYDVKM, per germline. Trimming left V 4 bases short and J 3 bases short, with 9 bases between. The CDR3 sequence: CASSSTLYTEAFF. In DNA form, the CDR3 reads TGTGCCAGCAGTTCGACACTTTACACTGAAGCTTTCTTT.

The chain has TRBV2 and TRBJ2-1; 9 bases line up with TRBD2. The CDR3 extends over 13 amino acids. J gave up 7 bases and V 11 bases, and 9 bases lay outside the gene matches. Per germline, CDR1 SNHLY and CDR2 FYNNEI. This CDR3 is CAGVSGSRNEQFF. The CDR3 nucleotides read TGTGCCGGCGTTAGCGGGAGCAGGAATGAGCAGTTCTTC.

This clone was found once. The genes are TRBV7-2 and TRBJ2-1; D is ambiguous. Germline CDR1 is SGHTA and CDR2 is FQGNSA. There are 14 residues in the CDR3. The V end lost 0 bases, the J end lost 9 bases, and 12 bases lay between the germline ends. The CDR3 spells CASSLASATPEQFF. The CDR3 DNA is TGTGCCAGCAGCTTAGCTTCCGCGACTCCTGAGCAGTTCTTC.

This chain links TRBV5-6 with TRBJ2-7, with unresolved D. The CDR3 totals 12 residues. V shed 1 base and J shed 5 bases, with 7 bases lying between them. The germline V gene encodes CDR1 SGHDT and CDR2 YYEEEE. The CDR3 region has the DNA TGTGCCAGCAGCTTGCCCAGAAACGAGCAGTACTTC. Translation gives CASSLPRNEQYF.

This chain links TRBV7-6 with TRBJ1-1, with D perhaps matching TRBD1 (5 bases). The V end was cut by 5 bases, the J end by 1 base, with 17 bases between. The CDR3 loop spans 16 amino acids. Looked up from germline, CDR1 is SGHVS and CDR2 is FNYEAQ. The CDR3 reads CASSLLSVRENTEAFF. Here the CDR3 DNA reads TGTGCCAGCAGCCTGCTGAGTGTCAGGGAGAACACTGAAGCTTTCTTT.

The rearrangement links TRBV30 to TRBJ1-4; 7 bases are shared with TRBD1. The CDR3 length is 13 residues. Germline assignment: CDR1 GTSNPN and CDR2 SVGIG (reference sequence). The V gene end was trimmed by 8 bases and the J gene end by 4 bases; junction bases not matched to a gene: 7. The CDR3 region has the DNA TGTGCCGCCGGACAGGATTATAATGAAAAACTGTTTTTT. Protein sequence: CAAGQDYNEKLFF.

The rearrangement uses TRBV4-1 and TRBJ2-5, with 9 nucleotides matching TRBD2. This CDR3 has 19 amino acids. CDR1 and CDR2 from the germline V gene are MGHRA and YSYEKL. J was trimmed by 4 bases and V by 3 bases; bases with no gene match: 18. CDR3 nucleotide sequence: TGCGCCAGCAGCCAGCTCCTCTACGGGGCGGGGGGGCCTAGAGAGACCCAGTACTTC. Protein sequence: CASSQLLYGAGGPRETQYF.

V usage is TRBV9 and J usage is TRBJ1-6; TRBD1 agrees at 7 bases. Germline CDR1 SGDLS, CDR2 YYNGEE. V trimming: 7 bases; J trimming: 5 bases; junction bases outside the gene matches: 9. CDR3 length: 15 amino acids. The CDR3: CASSLTGTDNSPLHF. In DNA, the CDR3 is TGTGCCAGCTCTCTAACCGGGACAGATAATTCACCCCTCCACTTT. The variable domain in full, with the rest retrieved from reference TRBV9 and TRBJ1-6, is DSGVTQTPKHLITATGQRVTLRCSPRSGDLSVYWYQQSLDQGLQFLIQYYNGEERAKGNILERFSAQQFPDLHSELNLSSLELGDSALYFCASSLTGTDNSPLHFGNGTRLTVT.

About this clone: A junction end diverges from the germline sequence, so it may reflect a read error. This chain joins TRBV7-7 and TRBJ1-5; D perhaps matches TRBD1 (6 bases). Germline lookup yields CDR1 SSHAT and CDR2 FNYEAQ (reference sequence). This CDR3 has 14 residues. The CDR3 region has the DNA TGTGCTAGCAGACGAGGACAGTACAATCAGCCCCAGCATTTT. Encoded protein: CASRRGQYNQPQHF.

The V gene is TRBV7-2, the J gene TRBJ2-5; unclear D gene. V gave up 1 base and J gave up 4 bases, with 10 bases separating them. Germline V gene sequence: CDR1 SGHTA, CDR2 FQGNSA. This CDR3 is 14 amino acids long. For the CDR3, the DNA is TGTGCCAGCAGCTTAGACAGCTTGGTAGAGACCCAGTACTTC. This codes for CASSLDSLVETQYF.

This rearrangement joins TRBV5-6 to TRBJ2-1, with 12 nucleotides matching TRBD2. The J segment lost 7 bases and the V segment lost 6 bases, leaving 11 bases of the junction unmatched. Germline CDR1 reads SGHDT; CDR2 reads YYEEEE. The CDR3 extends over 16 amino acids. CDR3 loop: CASIVGASGGVNEQFF. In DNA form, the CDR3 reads TGTGCCAGCATCGTAGGCGCTAGCGGGGGGGTGAATGAGCAGTTCTTC.

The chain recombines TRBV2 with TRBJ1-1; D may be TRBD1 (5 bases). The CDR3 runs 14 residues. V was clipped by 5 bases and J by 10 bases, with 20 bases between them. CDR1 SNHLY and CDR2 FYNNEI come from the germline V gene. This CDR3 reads CASSLSGGIDGAFF. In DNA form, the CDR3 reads TGTGCCAGCAGTCTCTCCGGGGGTATCGACGGAGCTTTCTTT.

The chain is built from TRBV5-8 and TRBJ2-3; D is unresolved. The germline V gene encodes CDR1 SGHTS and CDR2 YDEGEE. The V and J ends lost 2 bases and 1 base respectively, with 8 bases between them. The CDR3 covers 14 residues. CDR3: CASSFFQGTDTQYF. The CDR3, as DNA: TGTGCCAGCAGCTTCTTCCAGGGCACAGATACGCAGTATTTT.

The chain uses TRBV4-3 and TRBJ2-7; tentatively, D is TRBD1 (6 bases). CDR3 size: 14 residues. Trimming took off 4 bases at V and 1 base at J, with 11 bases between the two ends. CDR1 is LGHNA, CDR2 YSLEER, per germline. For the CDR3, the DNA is TGCGCCAGCAGCCCTTCAGGGGTTTCCTACGAGCAGTACTTC. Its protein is CASSPSGVSYEQYF.

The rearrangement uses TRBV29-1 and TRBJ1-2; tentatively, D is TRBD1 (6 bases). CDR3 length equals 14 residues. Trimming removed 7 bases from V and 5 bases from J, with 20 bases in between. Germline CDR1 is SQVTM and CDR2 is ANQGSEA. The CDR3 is CSATYGTLRYGYTF. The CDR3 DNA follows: TGCAGCGCAACCTATGGGACACTGAGATATGGCTACACCTTC.